This entry lists 13 T cell receptor beta chains sequenced from one sample in a study of OX40 agonist ivuxolimab in advanced cancers. Repertoires were generated with immunoSEQ multiplex PCR, while TCRdb's copy carries only in-frame clones and drops some. The sample carries under 8,000 clones, roughly 85% recorded once. The sequences come from CD4+ or CD8+ T cells sorted from blood, collected in a trial of the OX40 agonist ivuxolimab. Receptor source: an adult with an advanced solid tumor such as melanoma, head and neck, liver or kidney cancer.

The chain recombines TRBV11-2 with TRBJ2-2; no definite D call. The germline CDR1 and CDR2 sequences are SGHAT and FQNNGV. Deletions cut 5 bases from V and 7 bases from J, with 17 bases between. The length of the CDR3 is 15 residues. CDR3 sequence reads: CASSPSRVGGGELFF. The CDR3 DNA follows: TGTGCCAGCAGCCCTTCTCGGGTTGGCGGCGGGGAGCTGTTTTTT.

This chain joins TRBV9 and TRBJ2-1; 8 nucleotides match TRBD2. The V gene's germline CDR1 is SGDLS and CDR2 YYNGEE. V lost 1 base and J lost 1; bases outside the gene matches: 1. CDR3 length: 15 residues. CDR3 DNA sequence: TGTGCCAGCAGCGTAACTAGCGGATCCTACAATGAGCAGTTCTTC. This sequence encodes CASSVTSGSYNEQFF. The full variable domain, rest sourced from reference TRBV9 and TRBJ2-1, is DSGVTQTPKHLITATGQRVTLRCSPRSGDLSVYWYQQSLDQGLQFLIQYYNGEERAKGNILERFSAQQFPDLHSELNLSSLELGDSALYFCASSVTSGSYNEQFFGPGTRLTVL.

The chain joins TRBV4-3 to TRBJ1-5; D is possibly TRBD1 (6 bases). CDR3 length: 16 amino acids. V gave up 3 bases and J gave up 5 bases, with 17 bases separating them. Germline V gene sequence: CDR1 LGHNA, CDR2 YSLEER. Written as DNA, the CDR3 is TGCGCCAGCAGCCAGGAACAGGGATGGGGGGATCAGCCCCAGCATTTT. Its translation is CASSQEQGWGDQPQHF.

The chain links TRBV27 to TRBJ1-3; maybe TRBD1 (5 bases). V gave up 0 bases and J gave up 8 bases, with 11 bases separating them. Per the germline V gene, CDR1 is MNHEY and CDR2 is SMNVEV (reference sequence). This CDR3 spans 14 amino acids. The CDR3 reads CASSLSGGADTIYF. For the CDR3, the DNA is TGTGCCAGCAGTTTATCGGGAGGGGCGGACACCATATATTTT.

The chain couples TRBV10-3 to TRBJ2-3; D is possibly TRBD2 (6 bases). The V end lost 3 bases, the J end lost 0 bases, and 7 bases lay between the germline ends. This CDR3 spans 14 amino acids. Germline CDR1 and CDR2: ENHRY and SYGVKD. In DNA form, the CDR3 reads TGTGCCATCAGTGATCGGGGGAGCACAGATACGCAGTATTTT. It is translated as CAISDRGSTDTQYF.

The chain links TRBV5-1 to TRBJ2-5, with D hard to call. Germline V gene sequence: CDR1 SGHRS, CDR2 YFSETQ. The V gene lost 4 bases and the J gene lost 4 bases, with 14 bases spanning the gap. The CDR3 runs to 14 residues. The CDR3 region is CASSPSGNGETQYF. CDR3 nucleotides: TGCGCCAGCAGCCCCTCGGGCAACGGAGAGACCCAGTACTTC.

This sequence joins TRBV7-2 and TRBJ1-5; D possibly corresponds to TRBD1 (5 bases). The CDR3 sequence is 16 residues long. The germline V gene encodes CDR1 SGHTA and CDR2 FQGNSA. Trimming shortened V by 5 bases and J by 0 bases, and 14 bases separated the two germline ends. As DNA, the CDR3 is TGTGCCAGCAGCGCCCGACAGTTTTATAGCAATCAGCCCCAGCATTTT. Translated, it gives CASSARQFYSNQPQHF.

The chain has TRBV5-1 and TRBJ1-4, with 7 bases that match TRBD1. CDR1 is SGHRS, CDR2 YFSETQ, per germline. The CDR3 consists of 16 residues. V lost 2 bases and J lost 3; bases outside the gene matches: 7. In nucleotides, the CDR3 is TGCGCCAGCAGCTTCTCAGGACAGGTCTCTAATGAAAAACTGTTTTTT. This translates into CASSFSGQVSNEKLFF.

This clone was detected once. The chain is built from TRBV27 and TRBJ2-3, with a tentative D call TRBD2 (5 bases). The CDR3 spans 14 residues. Germline loops: CDR1 MNHEY, CDR2 SMNVEV (reference sequence). V lost 2 bases, J lost 2 bases, and 8 bases lay in between. The CDR3 coding sequence is TGTGCCAGCAGTTTAACTAGTCCCACAGATACGCAGTATTTT. It translates to CASSLTSPTDTQYF.

This chain joins TRBV9 and TRBJ2-1; the D call may be TRBD1 or TRBD2 (5 bases each). The CDR3 loop spans 14 amino acids. Trimming shortened V by 0 bases and J by 2 bases, and 6 bases separated the two germline ends. Looked up from germline, CDR1 is SGDLS and CDR2 is YYNGEE. The CDR3 loop is CASSVAGPYNEQFF. The CDR3 DNA reads as TGTGCCAGCAGCGTAGCGGGGCCCTACAATGAGCAGTTCTTC. Combining the CDR3 with reference TRBV9 and TRBJ2-1 gives the whole variable domain DSGVTQTPKHLITATGQRVTLRCSPRSGDLSVYWYQQSLDQGLQFLIQYYNGEERAKGNILERFSAQQFPDLHSELNLSSLELGDSALYFCASSVAGPYNEQFFGPGTRLTVL.

The sample holds one count of this clone. The genes are TRBV7-6 and TRBJ2-1; 9 nucleotides agree with TRBD2. Germline values: CDR1 SGHVS, CDR2 FNYEAQ. CDR3 size: 15 residues. After removal of 5 bases from V and 5 bases from J, the junction contained 7 bases not matched to a gene. CDR3 DNA: TGTGCCAGCAGCCCACGACTAGCGGACGACAATGAGCAGTTCTTC. Protein: CASSPRLADDNEQFF.

The chain recombines TRBV28 with TRBJ1-5; 7 positions match TRBD1. Losses at the gene ends were 2 bases for V and 5 bases for J; bases not matched to a gene: 6. The CDR3 loop spans 15 amino acids. Germline CDR1 reads MDHEN; CDR2 reads SYDVKM. The CDR3 loop is CASSLRQGGDQPQHF. CDR3 sequence (DNA): TGTGCCAGCAGTTTAAGACAGGGAGGCGATCAGCCCCAGCATTTT.

The chain is built from TRBV28 and TRBJ2-1; TRBD1 matches at 12 bases. The CDR3 is 15 amino acids. With V trimmed by 5 bases and J by 4 bases, 3 bases remained unmatched. Germline loops: CDR1 MDHEN, CDR2 SYDVKM. The CDR3 region is CASSMGQGAYNEQFF. The CDR3 DNA sequence: TGTGCCAGCAGTATGGGACAGGGGGCTTACAATGAGCAGTTCTTC.